A selection of T cell receptor beta chains follows, all from one sample in a study of cytomegalovirus exposure and HLA in healthy donors. Produced via immunoSEQ multiplex PCR; TCRdb's table is partial and in-frame only. The table lists approximately 210,000 clones, about four fifths of them singletons. Sequencing was done on a sample of PBMCs. Source of these receptors: a girl between 5 and 17 years old in good health and CMV-seropositive. Each CDR3 is given without its conserved first and last residue.

v_call: TRBV5-1
j_call: TRBJ1-1
cdr3_aa: ASSSRTGNTEAF

v_call: TRBV6-6
j_call: TRBJ1-1
cdr3_aa: ASRQGQGITEAF

v_call: TRBV7-2
j_call: TRBJ1-2
cdr3_aa: ASSLRGNYGYT

v_call: TRBV10-3
j_call: TRBJ1-1
cdr3_aa: AISGAEGTTEAF

v_call: TRBV12-2
j_call: TRBJ2-7
cdr3_aa: ASRLGRQGTYKISYEQY

v_call: TRBV15
j_call: TRBJ1-6
cdr3_aa: ATSRDQSGAPLH

v_call: TRBV5-4
j_call: TRBJ1-2
cdr3_aa: ASSLGHNPNYGYT

v_call: TRBV7-2
j_call: TRBJ2-1
cdr3_aa: ASSHGRAGGLGNEQF

v_call: TRBV5-4
j_call: TRBJ2-5
cdr3_aa: ASSGRGLQEGETQY

v_call: TRBV29-1
j_call: TRBJ2-2
cdr3_aa: SVGQRDTGELF

v_call: TRBV5-4
j_call: TRBJ1-1
cdr3_aa: ASSYGQGNTEAF

v_call: TRBV27
j_call: TRBJ2-7
cdr3_aa: ASSLSQGPYEQY

v_call: TRBV18
j_call: TRBJ1-5
cdr3_aa: ASSPSLGQGYNQPQH

v_call: TRBV11-3
j_call: TRBJ1-1
cdr3_aa: ASSFGGWDRATEAF

v_call: TRBV6-4
j_call: TRBJ1-1
cdr3_aa: ASSGGGFEAF

v_call: TRBV6-5
j_call: TRBJ2-2
cdr3_aa: ASTRATTNTGELF

v_call: TRBV5-1
j_call: TRBJ1-4
cdr3_aa: ASSLDRGRLF

v_call: TRBV4-2
j_call: TRBJ2-7
cdr3_aa: ASSHPLAPSYEQY

v_call: TRBV7-2
j_call: TRBJ1-5
cdr3_aa: ASSSNLFQPQH